This record concerns one T cell receptor beta chain sequence. The antigen is unknown. The data belong to a study of shared clonotypes between healthy human individuals. Study background: Per-donor plates numbered three CD4 naive, three CD4 memory, two CD8 naive and one CD8 memory. Study results and limitations: Unshared clonotypes carried lower generation probabilities than those common to all four donors. The represented genetic and exposure-history diversity was limited by the small number of donors.

Deep level was the assay's run setting. Profiling relied on immunoSEQ multiplex PCR, and the TCRdb table lists in-frame clones only, not all of them. The data hold 950,000 to 1,100,000 clones, with 78% observed a single time. This TCR was recovered from a man aged 18 to 29 in good health. Some clones in this sample may be carry-over from other donors' samples. The sample comprised memory CD4+ T cells from PBMCs. The subset was: CD45RA-negative fraction.

For the CDR3, the DNA is TGTGCCAGCAGTGCGTTACACGAGCAGTACTTC. Its translation: CASSALHEQYF. The V and J genes are TRBV2 and TRBJ2-7, with D unclear. Germline V CDR1 and CDR2: SNHLY, FYNNEI. The CDR3 has 11 residues. Trimming left V 4 bases short and J 5 bases short, with 6 bases between.